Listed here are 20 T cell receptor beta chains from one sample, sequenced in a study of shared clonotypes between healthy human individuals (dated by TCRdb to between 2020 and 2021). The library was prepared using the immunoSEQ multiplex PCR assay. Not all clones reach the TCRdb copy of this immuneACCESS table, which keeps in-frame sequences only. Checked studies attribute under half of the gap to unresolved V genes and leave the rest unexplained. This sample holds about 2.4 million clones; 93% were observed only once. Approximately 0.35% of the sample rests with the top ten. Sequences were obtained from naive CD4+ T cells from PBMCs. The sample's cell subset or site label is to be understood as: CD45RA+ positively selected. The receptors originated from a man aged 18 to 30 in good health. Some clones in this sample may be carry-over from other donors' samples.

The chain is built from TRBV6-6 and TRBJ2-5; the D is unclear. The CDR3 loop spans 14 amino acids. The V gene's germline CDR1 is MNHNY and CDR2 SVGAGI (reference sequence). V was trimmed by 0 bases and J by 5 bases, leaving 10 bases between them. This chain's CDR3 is CASSYSMTSETQYF. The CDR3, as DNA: TGTGCCAGCAGTTACTCGATGACGTCGGAGACCCAGTACTTC.

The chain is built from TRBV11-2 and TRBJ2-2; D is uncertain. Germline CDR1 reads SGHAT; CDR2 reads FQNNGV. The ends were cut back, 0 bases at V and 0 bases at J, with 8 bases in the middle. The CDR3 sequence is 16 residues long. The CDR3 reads CASSLDRPANTGELFF. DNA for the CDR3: TGTGCCAGCAGCTTAGATAGGCCAGCGAACACCGGGGAGCTGTTTTTT.

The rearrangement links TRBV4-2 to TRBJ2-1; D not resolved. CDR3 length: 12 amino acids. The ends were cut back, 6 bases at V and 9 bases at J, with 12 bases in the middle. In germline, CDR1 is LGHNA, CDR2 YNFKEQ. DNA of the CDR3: TGTGCCAGCAGTCCCGACCGTGGTGAGCAGTTCTTC. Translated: CASSPDRGEQFF.

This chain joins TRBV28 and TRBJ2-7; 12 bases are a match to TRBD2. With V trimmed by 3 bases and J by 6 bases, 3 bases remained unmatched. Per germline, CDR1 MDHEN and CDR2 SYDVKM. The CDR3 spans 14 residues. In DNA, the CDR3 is TGTGCCAGCAGTTTCCAGACTAGCGGGGGCGAGCAGTACTTC. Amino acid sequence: CASSFQTSGGEQYF.

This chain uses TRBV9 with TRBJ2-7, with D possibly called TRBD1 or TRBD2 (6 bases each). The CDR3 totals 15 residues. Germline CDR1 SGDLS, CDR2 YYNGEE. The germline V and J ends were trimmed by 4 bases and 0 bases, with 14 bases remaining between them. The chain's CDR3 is CASSPRRDTSYEQYF. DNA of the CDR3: TGTGCCAGCAGCCCGAGGAGGGACACCTCCTACGAGCAGTACTTC. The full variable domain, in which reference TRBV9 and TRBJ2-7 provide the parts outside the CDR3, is DSGVTQTPKHLITATGQRVTLRCSPRSGDLSVYWYQQSLDQGLQFLIQYYNGEERAKGNILERFSAQQFPDLHSELNLSSLELGDSALYFCASSPRRDTSYEQYFGPGTRLTVT.

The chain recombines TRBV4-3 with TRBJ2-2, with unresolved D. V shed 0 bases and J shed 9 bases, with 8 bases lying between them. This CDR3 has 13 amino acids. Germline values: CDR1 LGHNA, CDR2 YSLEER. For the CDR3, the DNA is TGCGCCAGCAGCCAAGATTTTGGCCGGGAGCTGTTTTTT. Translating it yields CASSQDFGRELFF.

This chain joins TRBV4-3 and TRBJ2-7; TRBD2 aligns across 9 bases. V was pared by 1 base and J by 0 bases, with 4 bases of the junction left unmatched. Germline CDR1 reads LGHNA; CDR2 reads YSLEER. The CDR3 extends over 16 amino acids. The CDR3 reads CASSQGLAGISYEQYF. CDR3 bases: TGCGCCAGCAGCCAAGGGCTAGCGGGAATCTCCTACGAGCAGTACTTC.

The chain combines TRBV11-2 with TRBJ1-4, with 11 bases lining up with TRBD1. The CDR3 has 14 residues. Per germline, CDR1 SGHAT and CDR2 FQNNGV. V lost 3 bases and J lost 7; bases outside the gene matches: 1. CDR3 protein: CASSLGQGGEKLFF. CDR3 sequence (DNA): TGTGCCAGCAGCTTGGGACAGGGGGGTGAAAAACTGTTTTTT.

CDR3 loop: CASSSTAGGANVLTF. As DNA, the CDR3 is TGCGCCAGCAGCTCCACGGCGGGAGGGGCCAACGTCCTGACTTTC. The chain joins TRBV5-1 to TRBJ2-6, with D possibly matching TRBD2 (6 bases). The germline V gene encodes CDR1 SGHRS and CDR2 YFSETQ. V was pared by 3 bases and J by 4 bases, with 11 bases between. The CDR3 is 15 residues long.

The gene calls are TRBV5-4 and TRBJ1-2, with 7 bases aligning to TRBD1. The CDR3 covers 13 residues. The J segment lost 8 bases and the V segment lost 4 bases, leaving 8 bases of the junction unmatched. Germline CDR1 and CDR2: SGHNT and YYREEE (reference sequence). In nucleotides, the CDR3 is TGTGCCAGCAGCAAAGGACAGGTGTGGGGCTACACCTTC. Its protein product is CASSKGQVWGYTF. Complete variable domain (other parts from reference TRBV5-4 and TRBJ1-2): ETGVTQSPTHLIKTRGQQVTLRCSSQSGHNTVSWYQQALGQGPQFIFQYYREEENGRGNFPPRFSGLQFPNYSSELNVNALELDDSALYLCASSKGQVWGYTFGSGTRLTVV.

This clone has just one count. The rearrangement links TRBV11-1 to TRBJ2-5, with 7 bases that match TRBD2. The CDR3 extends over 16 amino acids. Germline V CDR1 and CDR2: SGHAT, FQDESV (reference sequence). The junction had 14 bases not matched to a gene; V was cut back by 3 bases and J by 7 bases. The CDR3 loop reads CASSLGLAASVGTQYF. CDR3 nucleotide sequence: TGTGCCAGCAGCTTGGGGCTAGCGGCATCTGTCGGGACCCAGTACTTC.

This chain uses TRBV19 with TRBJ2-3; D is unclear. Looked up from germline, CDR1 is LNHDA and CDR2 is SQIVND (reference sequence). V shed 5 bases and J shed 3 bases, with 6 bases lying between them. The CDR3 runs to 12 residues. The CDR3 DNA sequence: TGTGCCAGTAGTTGGGGTACAGATACGCAGTATTTT. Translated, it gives CASSWGTDTQYF.

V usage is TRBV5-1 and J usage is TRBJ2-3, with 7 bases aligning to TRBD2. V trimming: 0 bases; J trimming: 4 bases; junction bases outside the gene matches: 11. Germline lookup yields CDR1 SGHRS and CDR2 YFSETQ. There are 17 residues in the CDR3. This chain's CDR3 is CASSLEPGGMRSDTQYF. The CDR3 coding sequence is TGCGCCAGCAGCTTGGAGCCCGGGGGGATGAGATCAGATACGCAGTATTTT.

The CDR3 DNA reads as TGCGCCAGCAGTGTGAGAGCTAGCGGTCAAGAGACCCAGTACTTC. The encoded protein is CASSVRASGQETQYF. The J gene is TRBJ2-5, the V gene TRBV10-2; 7 bases fit TRBD2. The trim removed 4 bases at V and 2 bases at J, leaving 7 bases unmatched. Germline V gene sequence: CDR1 WSHSY, CDR2 SAAADI. This CDR3 region has 15 residues.

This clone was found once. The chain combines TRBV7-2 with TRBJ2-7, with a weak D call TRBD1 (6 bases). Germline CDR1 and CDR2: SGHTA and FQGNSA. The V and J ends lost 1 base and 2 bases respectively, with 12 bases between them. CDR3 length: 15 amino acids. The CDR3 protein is CASSLVARGAYEQYF. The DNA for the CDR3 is TGTGCCAGCAGCTTAGTCGCCAGGGGTGCCTACGAGCAGTACTTC.

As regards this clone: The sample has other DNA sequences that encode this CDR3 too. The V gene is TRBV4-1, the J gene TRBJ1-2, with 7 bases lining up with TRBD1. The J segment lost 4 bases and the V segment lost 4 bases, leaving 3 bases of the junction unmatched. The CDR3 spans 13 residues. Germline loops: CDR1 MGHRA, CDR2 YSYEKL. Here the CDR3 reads CASSPGQSYGYTF. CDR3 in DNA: TGCGCCAGCAGCCCGGGACAGTCCTATGGCTACACCTTC.

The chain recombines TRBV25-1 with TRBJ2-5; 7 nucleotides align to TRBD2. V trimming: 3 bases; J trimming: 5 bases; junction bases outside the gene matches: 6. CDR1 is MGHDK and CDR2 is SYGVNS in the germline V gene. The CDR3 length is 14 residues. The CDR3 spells CASSEAGAIETQYF. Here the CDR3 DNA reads TGTGCCAGCAGTGAGGCGGGAGCAATCGAGACCCAGTACTTC.

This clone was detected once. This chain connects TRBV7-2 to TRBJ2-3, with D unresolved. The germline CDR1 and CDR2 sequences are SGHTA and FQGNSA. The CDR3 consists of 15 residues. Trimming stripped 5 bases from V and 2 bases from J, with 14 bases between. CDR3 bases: TGTGCCAGCAGCGTGGTCTCCGCAATCACAGATACGCAGTATTTT. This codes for CASSVVSAITDTQYF.

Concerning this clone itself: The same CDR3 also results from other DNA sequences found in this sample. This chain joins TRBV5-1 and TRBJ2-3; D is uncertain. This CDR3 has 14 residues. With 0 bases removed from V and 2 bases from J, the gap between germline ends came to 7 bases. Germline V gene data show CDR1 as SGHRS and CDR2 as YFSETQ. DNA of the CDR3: TGCGCCAGCAGCTTGGGGCAGTCCACAGATACGCAGTATTTT. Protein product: CASSLGQSTDTQYF.

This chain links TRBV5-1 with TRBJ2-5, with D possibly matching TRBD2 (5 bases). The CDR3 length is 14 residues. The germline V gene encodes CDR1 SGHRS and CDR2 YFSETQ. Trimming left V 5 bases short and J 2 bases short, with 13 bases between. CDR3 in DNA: TGCGCCAGCAGGACCACGGGCGGGCAAGAGACCCAGTACTTC. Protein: CASRTTGGQETQYF.